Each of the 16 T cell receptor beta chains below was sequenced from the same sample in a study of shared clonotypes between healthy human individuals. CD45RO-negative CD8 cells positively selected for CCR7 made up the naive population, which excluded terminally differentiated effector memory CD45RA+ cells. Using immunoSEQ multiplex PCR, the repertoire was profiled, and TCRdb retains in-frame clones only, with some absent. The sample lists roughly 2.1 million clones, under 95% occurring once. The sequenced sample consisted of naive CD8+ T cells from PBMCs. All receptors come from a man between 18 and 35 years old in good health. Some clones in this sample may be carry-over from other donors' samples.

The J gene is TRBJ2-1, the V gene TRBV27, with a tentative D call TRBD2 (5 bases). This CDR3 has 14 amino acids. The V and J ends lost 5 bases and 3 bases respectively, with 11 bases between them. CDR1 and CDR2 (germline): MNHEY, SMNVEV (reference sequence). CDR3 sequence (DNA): TGTGCCAGCAGTGTCAGGACTGGCTACAATGAGCAGTTCTTC. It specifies CASSVRTGYNEQFF.

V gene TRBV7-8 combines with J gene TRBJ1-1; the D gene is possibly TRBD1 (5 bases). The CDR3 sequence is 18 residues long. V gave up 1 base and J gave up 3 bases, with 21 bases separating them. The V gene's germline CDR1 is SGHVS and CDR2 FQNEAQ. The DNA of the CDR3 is TGTGCCAGCAGCTTAGTGTTCGTACAGGCTCAGAAGGACACTGAAGCTTTCTTT. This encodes CASSLVFVQAQKDTEAFF. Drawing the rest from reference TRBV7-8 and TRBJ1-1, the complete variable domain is GAGVSQSPRYKVAKRGQDVALRCDPISGHVSLFWYQQALGQGPEFLTYFQNEAQLDKSGLPSDRFFAERPEGSVSTLKIQRTQQEDSAVYLCASSLVFVQAQKDTEAFFGQGTRLTVV.

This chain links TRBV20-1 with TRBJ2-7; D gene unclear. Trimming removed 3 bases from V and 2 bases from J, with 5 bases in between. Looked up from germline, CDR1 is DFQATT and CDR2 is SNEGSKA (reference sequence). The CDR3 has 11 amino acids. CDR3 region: CSASPPYEQYF. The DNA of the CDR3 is TGCAGTGCTAGCCCACCCTACGAGCAGTACTTC.

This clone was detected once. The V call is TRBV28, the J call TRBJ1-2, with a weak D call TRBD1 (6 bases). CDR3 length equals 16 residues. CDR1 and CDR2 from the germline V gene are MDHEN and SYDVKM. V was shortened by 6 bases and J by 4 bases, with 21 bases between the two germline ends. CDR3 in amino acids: CASSPWEDSLLYGYTF. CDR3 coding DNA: TGTGCCAGCAGCCCCTGGGAGGACAGCCTGCTCTATGGCTACACCTTC.

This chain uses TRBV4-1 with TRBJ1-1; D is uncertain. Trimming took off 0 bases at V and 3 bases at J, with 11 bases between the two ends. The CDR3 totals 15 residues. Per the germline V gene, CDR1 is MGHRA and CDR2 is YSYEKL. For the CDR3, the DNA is TGCGCCAGCAGCCAAGACTCAGTTCGGGACACTGAAGCTTTCTTT. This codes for CASSQDSVRDTEAFF.

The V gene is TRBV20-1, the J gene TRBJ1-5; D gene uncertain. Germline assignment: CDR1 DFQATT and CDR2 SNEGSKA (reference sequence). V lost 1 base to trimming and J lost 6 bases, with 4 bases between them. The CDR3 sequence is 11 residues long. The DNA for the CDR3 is TGCAGTGCTAGAGTGGGTCAGCCCCAGCATTTT. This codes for CSARVGQPQHF.

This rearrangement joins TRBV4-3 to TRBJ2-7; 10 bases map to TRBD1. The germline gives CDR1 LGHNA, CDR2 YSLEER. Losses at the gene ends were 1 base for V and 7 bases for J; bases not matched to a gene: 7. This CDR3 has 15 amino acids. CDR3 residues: CASSQVGTGVGEQYF. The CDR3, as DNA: TGCGCCAGCAGCCAAGTCGGGACAGGGGTGGGTGAGCAGTACTTC.

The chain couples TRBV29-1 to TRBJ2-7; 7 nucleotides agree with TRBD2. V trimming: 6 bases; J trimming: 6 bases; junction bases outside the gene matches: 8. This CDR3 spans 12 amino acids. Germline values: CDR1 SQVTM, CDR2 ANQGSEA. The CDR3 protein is CSVEGGFGEQYF. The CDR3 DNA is TGCAGCGTGGAGGGAGGGTTCGGCGAGCAGTACTTC.

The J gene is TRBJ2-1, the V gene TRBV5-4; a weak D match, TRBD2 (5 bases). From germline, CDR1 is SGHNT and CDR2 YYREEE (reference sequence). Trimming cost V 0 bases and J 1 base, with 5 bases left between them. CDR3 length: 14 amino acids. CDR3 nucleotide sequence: TGTGCCAGCAGCTTGGCGGGATCCTACAATGAGCAGTTCTTC. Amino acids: CASSLAGSYNEQFF. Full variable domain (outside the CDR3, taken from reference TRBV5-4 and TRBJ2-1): ETGVTQSPTHLIKTRGQQVTLRCSSQSGHNTVSWYQQALGQGPQFIFQYYREEENGRGNFPPRFSGLQFPNYSSELNVNALELDDSALYLCASSLAGSYNEQFFGPGTRLTVL.

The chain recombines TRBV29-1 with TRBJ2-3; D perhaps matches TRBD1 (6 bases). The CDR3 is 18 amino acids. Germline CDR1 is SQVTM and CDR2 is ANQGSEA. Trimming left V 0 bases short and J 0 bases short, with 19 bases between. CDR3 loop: CSVEDVEDSLISTDTQYF. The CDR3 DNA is TGCAGCGTTGAAGATGTTGAGGACAGCCTTATCAGCACAGATACGCAGTATTTT.

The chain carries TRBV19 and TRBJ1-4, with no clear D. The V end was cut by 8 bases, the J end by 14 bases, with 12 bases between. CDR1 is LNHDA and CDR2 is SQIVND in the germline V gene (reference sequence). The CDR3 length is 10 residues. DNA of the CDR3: TGTGCCAGTGAAGGACGGTTCCTGTTTTTT. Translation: CASEGRFLFF.

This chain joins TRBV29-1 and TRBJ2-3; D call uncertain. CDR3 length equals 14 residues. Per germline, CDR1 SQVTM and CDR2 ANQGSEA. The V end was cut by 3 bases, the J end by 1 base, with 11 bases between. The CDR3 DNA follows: TGCAGCGTTGATTTAAGCGTCGGCACAGATACGCAGTATTTT. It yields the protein CSVDLSVGTDTQYF.

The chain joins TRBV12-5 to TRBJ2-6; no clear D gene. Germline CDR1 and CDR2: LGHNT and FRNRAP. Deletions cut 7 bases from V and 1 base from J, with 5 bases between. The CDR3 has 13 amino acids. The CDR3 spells CASAGSGANVLTF. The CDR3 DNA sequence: TGTGCTAGTGCTGGTTCTGGGGCCAACGTCCTGACTTTC. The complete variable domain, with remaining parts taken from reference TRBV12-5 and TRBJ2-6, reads DARVTQTPRHKVTEMGQEVTMRCQPILGHNTVFWYRQTMMQGLELLAYFRNRAPLDDSGMPKDRFSAEMPDATLATLKIQPSEPRDSAVYFCASAGSGANVLTFGAGSRLTVL.

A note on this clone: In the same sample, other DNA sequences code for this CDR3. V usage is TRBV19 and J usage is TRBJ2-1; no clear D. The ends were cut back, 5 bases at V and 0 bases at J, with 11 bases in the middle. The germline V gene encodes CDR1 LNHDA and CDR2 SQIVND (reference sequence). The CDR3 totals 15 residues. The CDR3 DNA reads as TGTGCCAGTAGTTCCCTGCTGAGCTCCTACAATGAGCAGTTCTTC. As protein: CASSSLLSSYNEQFF. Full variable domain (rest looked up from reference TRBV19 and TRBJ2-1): DGGITQSPKYLFRKEGQNVTLSCEQNLNHDAMYWYRQDPGQGLRLIYYSQIVNDFQKGDIAEGYSVSREKKESFPLTVTSAQKNPTAFYLCASSSLLSSYNEQFFGPGTRLTVL.

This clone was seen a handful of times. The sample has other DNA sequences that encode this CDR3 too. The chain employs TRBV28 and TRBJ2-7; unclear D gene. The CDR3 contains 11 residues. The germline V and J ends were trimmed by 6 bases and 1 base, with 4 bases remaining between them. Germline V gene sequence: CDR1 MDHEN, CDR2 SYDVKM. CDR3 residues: CASSNSYEQYF. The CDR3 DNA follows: TGTGCCAGCAGCAATTCCTACGAGCAGTACTTC.

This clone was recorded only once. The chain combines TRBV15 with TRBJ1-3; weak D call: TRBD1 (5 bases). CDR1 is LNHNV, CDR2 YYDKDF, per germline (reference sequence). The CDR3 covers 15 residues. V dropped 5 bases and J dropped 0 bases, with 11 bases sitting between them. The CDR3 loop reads CATSPGPLSGNTIYF. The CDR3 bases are TGTGCCACCAGCCCGGGACCCCTCTCTGGAAACACCATATATTTT.